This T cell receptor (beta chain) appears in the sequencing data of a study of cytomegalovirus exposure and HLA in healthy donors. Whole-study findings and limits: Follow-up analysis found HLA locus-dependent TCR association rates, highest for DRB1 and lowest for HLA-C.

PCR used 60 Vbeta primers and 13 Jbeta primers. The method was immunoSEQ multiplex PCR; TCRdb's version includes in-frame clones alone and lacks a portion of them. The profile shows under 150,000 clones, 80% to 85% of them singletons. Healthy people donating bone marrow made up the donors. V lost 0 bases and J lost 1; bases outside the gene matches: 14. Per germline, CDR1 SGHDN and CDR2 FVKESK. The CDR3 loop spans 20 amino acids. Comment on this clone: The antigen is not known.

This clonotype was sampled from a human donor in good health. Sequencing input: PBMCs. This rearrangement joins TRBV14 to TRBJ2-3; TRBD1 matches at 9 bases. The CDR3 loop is CASSQEFHPGTGFGTDTQYF. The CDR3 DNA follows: TGTGCCAGCAGCCAAGAGTTCCACCCCGGGACAGGGTTCGGCACAGATACGCAGTATTTT.